This paragraph reports one T cell receptor beta chain. A junction end diverges from the germline sequence, so it may reflect a read error. Each of the donors was a healthy bone marrow donor. The sample belongs to a study of cytomegalovirus exposure and HLA in healthy donors. Study summary: Researchers found that approximately 85% of a few hundred genotyped donors fell within the Caucasian-associated ancestry cluster.

The primer mix had 60 Vbeta and 13 Jbeta primers. As originally analysed: Later work found around 80 million unique TCR beta chains, with 9.5 million to 12 million shared. Sequenced by immunoSEQ multiplex PCR; TCRdb stores in-frame clones only, minus some. V, J and clone size derive from that table, while D and trimming were established from the DNA sequence. In the table there are about 160,000 clones, around four fifths of which are singletons. CDR1 and CDR2 from the germline V gene are SNHLY and FYNNEI. CDR3 length: 11 amino acids. The receptor comes from a woman aged 25 to 45 in good health and CMV-seronegative. V usage is TRBV2 and J usage is TRBJ2-5; D is uncertain. Sequenced sample: PBMCs. CDR3 loop: CASREVQNQYF. The DNA for the CDR3 is TGTGCCAGCAGAGAAGTACAGAACCAGTACTTC.